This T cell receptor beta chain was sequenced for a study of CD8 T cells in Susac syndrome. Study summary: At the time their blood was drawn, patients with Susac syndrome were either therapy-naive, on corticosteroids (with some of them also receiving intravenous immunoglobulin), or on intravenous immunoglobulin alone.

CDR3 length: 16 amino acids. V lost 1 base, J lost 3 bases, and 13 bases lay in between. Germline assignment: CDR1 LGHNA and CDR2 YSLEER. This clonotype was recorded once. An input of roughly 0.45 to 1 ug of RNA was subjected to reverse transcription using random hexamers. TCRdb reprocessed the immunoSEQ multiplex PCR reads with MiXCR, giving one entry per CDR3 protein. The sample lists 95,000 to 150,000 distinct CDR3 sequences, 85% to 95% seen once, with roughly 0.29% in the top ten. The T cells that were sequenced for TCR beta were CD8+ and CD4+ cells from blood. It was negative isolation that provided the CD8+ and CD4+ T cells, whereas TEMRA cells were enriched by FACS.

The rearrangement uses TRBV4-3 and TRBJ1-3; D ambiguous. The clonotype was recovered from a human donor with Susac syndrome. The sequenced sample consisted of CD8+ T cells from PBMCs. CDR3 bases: TGCGCCAGCAGCCAAGCTAGTAAGGGAGATGGAAACACCATATATTTT. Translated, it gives CASSQASKGDGNTIYF.